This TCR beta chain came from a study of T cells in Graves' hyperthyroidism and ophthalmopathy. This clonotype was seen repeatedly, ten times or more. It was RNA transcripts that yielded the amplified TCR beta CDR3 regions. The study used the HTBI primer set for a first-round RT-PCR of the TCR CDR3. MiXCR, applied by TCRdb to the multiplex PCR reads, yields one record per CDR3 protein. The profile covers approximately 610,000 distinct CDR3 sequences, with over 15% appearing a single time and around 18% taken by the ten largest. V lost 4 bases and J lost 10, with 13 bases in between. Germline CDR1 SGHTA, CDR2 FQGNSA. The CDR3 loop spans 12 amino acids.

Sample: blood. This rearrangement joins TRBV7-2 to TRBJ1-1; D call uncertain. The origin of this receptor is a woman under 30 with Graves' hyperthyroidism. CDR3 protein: CASSYDTKGAFF. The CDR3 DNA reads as TGTGCCAGCAGCTACGACACGAAGGGAGCTTTCTTT. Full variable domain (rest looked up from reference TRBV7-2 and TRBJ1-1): GAGVSQSPSNKVTEKGKDVELRCDPISGHTALYWYRQSLGQGLEFLIYFQGNSAPDKSGLPSDRFSAERTGGSVSTLTIQRTQQEDSAVYLCASSYDTKGAFFGQGTRLTVV.